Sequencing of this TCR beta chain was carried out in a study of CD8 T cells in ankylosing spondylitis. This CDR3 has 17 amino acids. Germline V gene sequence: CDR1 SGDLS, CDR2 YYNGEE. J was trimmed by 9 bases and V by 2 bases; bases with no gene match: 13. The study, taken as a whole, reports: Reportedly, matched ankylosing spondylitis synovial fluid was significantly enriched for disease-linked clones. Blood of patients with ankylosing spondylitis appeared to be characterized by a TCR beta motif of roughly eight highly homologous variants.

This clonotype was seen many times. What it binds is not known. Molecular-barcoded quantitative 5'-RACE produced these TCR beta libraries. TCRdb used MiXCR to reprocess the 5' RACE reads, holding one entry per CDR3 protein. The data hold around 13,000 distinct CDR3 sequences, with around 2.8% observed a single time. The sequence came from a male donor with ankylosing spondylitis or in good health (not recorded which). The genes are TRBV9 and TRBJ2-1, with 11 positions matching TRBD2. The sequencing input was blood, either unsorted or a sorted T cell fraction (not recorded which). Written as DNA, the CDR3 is TGTGCCAGCAGCGTCAGGCCTAGCGGGGGGATACCCACTGAGCAGTTCTTC. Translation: CASSVRPSGGIPTEQFF. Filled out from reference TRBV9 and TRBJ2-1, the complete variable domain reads DSGVTQTPKHLITATGQRVTLRCSPRSGDLSVYWYQQSLDQGLQFLIQYYNGEERAKGNILERFSAQQFPDLHSELNLSSLELGDSALYFCASSVRPSGGIPTEQFFGPGTRLTVL.